Below, 21 T cell receptor beta chains from the same sample are listed, as sequenced in a study of cytomegalovirus exposure and HLA in healthy donors. TCRdb's copy holds only in-frame clones and misses some; the assay was immunoSEQ multiplex PCR. The repertoire includes about 360,000 clones, roughly 90% of them detected once, and 0.83% sits in the top ten. The sequenced sample consisted of PBMCs. These receptors were obtained from a woman between 18 and 29 years old in good health and CMV-seronegative.

This clone has only a few counts. J is TRBJ1-2 and V is TRBV29-1; TRBD1 matches 8 bases. With V trimmed by 7 bases and J by 6 bases, 7 bases remained unmatched. CDR1 and CDR2 from the germline V gene are SQVTM and ANQGSEA. The CDR3 has 12 amino acids. CDR3 residues: CSAQRDRNGYTF. Here the CDR3 DNA reads TGCAGCGCACAACGGGACAGGAATGGCTACACCTTC.

The gene calls are TRBV13 and TRBJ1-5; the match to TRBD1 covers 9 bases. The V gene's germline CDR1 is PRHDT and CDR2 FYEKMQ (reference sequence). This CDR3 contains 20 residues. V gave up 7 bases and J gave up 4 bases; unmatched junction bases: 23. CDR3 loop: CASIFGQGLASRSGNQPQHF. CDR3 DNA: TGTGCCAGCATATTCGGACAGGGGTTGGCGTCCCGCTCGGGGAATCAGCCCCAGCATTTT. Complete variable domain (other parts from reference TRBV13 and TRBJ1-5): AAGVIQSPRHLIKEKRETATLKCYPIPRHDTVYWYQQGPGQDPQFLISFYEKMQSDKGSIPDRFSAQQFSDYHSELNMSSLELGDSALYFCASIFGQGLASRSGNQPQHFGDGTRLSIL.

Written as DNA, the CDR3 is TGTGCCAGCAGCGTAGACGAGGGAGGGAATCAGCCCCAGCATTTT. This sequence encodes CASSVDEGGNQPQHF. The chain links TRBV9 to TRBJ1-5; D is unresolved. The CDR3 extends over 15 amino acids. The germline gives CDR1 SGDLS, CDR2 YYNGEE. The germline V and J ends were trimmed by 0 bases and 4 bases, with 11 bases remaining between them.

The V call is TRBV6-5, the J call TRBJ2-4, with TRBD1 matching 7 bases. The CDR3 runs to 15 residues. Germline V gene lookup returns CDR1 MNHEY and CDR2 SVGAGI. Unmatched junction bases numbered 9, after V lost 4 bases and J lost 6 bases. CDR3 sequence reads: CASSWDSPTSNIQYF. The CDR3 DNA follows: TGTGCCAGCAGTTGGGACAGTCCAACTTCAAACATTCAGTACTTC.

The rearrangement links TRBV30 to TRBJ2-4, with 7 positions matching TRBD2. V was pared by 5 bases and J by 4 bases, with 5 bases of the junction left unmatched. This CDR3 region has 13 residues. Germline CDR1 reads GTSNPN; CDR2 reads SVGIG (reference sequence). The CDR3 is CAWAAGVKNIQYF. CDR3 coding DNA: TGTGCCTGGGCTGCGGGAGTGAAAAACATTCAGTACTTC.

V gene TRBV5-4 combines with J gene TRBJ1-2; maybe TRBD1 (6 bases). The CDR3 is 14 residues long. Germline CDR1 SGHNT, CDR2 YYREEE (reference sequence). V lost 0 bases to trimming and J lost 6 bases, with 12 bases between them. The CDR3 loop reads CASSLAGGQDGYTF. CDR3 bases: TGTGCCAGCAGCTTGGCGGGGGGGCAGGATGGCTACACCTTC.

V and J are TRBV6-5 and TRBJ1-2; TRBD1 matches at 7 bases. This CDR3 region has 14 residues. The germline CDR1 and CDR2 sequences are MNHEY and SVGAGI. The V and J ends lost 1 base and 4 bases, in that order; junction bases with no gene match: 3. This chain's CDR3 is CASSYYRGLYGYTF. The DNA for the CDR3 is TGTGCCAGCAGTTACTACAGGGGACTCTATGGCTACACCTTC.

The chain recombines TRBV5-1 with TRBJ2-3; 15 bases agree with TRBD2. Germline-derived CDR1 and CDR2 are SGHRS and YFSETQ. CDR3 length: 16 residues. Unmatched junction bases numbered 5, after V lost 4 bases and J lost 5 bases. CDR3 in amino acids: CASSAGLAGGQDTQYF. In nucleotides, the CDR3 is TGCGCCAGCAGCGCAGGACTAGCGGGGGGGCAAGATACGCAGTATTTT.

V usage is TRBV28 and J usage is TRBJ2-5; 8 nucleotides line up with TRBD2. Germline values: CDR1 MDHEN, CDR2 SYDVKM. The CDR3 runs 14 residues. Germline trimming cut 4 bases from V and 5 bases from J; bases unmatched to any gene: 6. The CDR3 DNA follows: TGTGCCAGCAGTTCGGGGGGGCCGGGGGAGACCCAGTACTTC. It yields the protein CASSSGGPGETQYF.

This sequence joins TRBV6-5 and TRBJ1-1; D possibly corresponds to TRBD1 (5 bases). This CDR3 contains 16 residues. V shed 0 bases and J shed 1 base, with 12 bases lying between them. Germline CDR1 MNHEY, CDR2 SVGAGI. This CDR3 reads CASSYSQGSRNTEAFF. The CDR3 region has the DNA TGTGCCAGCAGTTACTCTCAGGGCAGCAGGAACACTGAAGCTTTCTTT.

This chain links TRBV30 with TRBJ2-3; D is ambiguous. The CDR3 contains 14 residues. Trimming cost V 0 bases and J 1 base, with 8 bases left between them. Germline V CDR1 and CDR2: GTSNPN, SVGIG (reference sequence). The CDR3 sequence is CAWSVYERTDTQYF. The CDR3 DNA reads as TGTGCCTGGAGTGTCTATGAGCGCACAGATACGCAGTATTTT.

The chain uses TRBV28 and TRBJ1-5, with a tentative D call TRBD1 (6 bases). Germline V gene data show CDR1 as MDHEN and CDR2 as SYDVKM. Deletions cut 8 bases from V and 5 bases from J, with 13 bases between. CDR3 length equals 13 residues. The CDR3 reads CASGRQAHQPQHF. CDR3 nucleotide sequence: TGTGCCAGCGGCCGACAGGCCCATCAGCCCCAGCATTTT.

Remarks on this clone: Other nucleotide sequences from this sample produce the same CDR3. The chain combines TRBV11-2 with TRBJ2-2; a weak D match, TRBD1 (5 bases). The CDR3 is 14 amino acids. Trimming shortened V by 6 bases and J by 1 base, and 9 bases separated the two germline ends. Per the germline V gene, CDR1 is SGHAT and CDR2 is FQNNGV. CDR3 DNA sequence: TGTGCCAGCAGTCGTACAGGGAACACCGGGGAGCTGTTTTTT. It codes for CASSRTGNTGELFF. The entire variable domain, with the rest obtained from reference TRBV11-2 and TRBJ2-2, is as follows: EAGVAQSPRYKIIEKRQSVAFWCNPISGHATLYWYQQILGQGPKLLIQFQNNGVVDDSQLPKDRFSAERLKGVDSTLKIQPAKLEDSAVYLCASSRTGNTGELFFGEGSRLTVL.

The chain combines TRBV5-1 with TRBJ1-2, with 10 bases that match TRBD1. Germline CDR1 reads SGHRS; CDR2 reads YFSETQ. The CDR3 sequence is 14 residues long. Unmatched junction bases numbered 3, after V lost 4 bases and J lost 3 bases. CDR3 coding DNA: TGCGCCAGCAGCGGGGGGACAGGGGACTATGGCTACACCTTC. This codes for CASSGGTGDYGYTF.

This sequence joins TRBV28 and TRBJ2-5, with D tentatively TRBD2 (6 bases). V was cut by 3 bases and J by 3 bases, with 14 bases left in between. Germline-derived CDR1 and CDR2 are MDHEN and SYDVKM. The CDR3 loop spans 15 amino acids. CDR3: CASSLPLRGKETQYF. In DNA, the CDR3 is TGTGCCAGCAGTTTGCCGCTACGGGGGAAAGAGACCCAGTACTTC.

The chain combines TRBV4-2 with TRBJ2-3; 10 bases are a match to TRBD2. The length of the CDR3 is 17 residues. The ends lost 0 bases at V and 3 bases at J; junction bases unmatched: 6. The germline V gene encodes CDR1 LGHNA and CDR2 YNFKEQ. The CDR3 coding sequence is TGTGCCAGCAGCCAAGAGCTAGCGGGGGCCCCTACAGATACGCAGTATTTT. This encodes CASSQELAGAPTDTQYF.

V is TRBV5-1 and J is TRBJ2-3, with D perhaps matching TRBD1 (6 bases). CDR3 length: 13 amino acids. The germline V gene has CDR1 SGHRS and CDR2 YFSETQ. V lost 0 bases to trimming and J lost 4 bases, with 6 bases between them. CDR3 bases: TGCGCCAGCAGCTTGGACAGGGCAGATACGCAGTATTTT. Residues: CASSLDRADTQYF.

The rearrangement links TRBV6-1 to TRBJ2-3; 11 positions match TRBD2. Germline V gene sequence: CDR1 MNHNS, CDR2 SASEGT. The CDR3 covers 20 residues. The junction had 12 bases not matched to a gene; V was cut back by 1 base and J by 0 bases. DNA of the CDR3: TGTGCCAGCAGTGAAGTTCGCGGACTAGCGGGTGTGGGGAGCACAGATACGCAGTATTTT. Its protein is CASSEVRGLAGVGSTDTQYF.

The V gene is TRBV5-6, the J gene TRBJ2-2; TRBD2 aligns across 8 bases. Per germline, CDR1 SGHDT and CDR2 YYEEEE. The CDR3 spans 15 residues. The V segment lost 3 bases and the J segment 6 bases; nucleotides outside the gene matches: 7. CDR3 DNA sequence: TGTGCCAGCAGCTCAGGACTAGCCGTTGCCGGGGAGCTGTTTTTT. Translated: CASSSGLAVAGELFF.

The chain has TRBV2 and TRBJ1-1; possibly TRBD1 for D (6 bases). This CDR3 is 14 amino acids long. CDR1 SNHLY and CDR2 FYNNEI come from the germline V gene. V dropped 5 bases and J dropped 0 bases, with 10 bases sitting between them. The DNA for the CDR3 is TGTGCCAGCAGTCACAGGGCGATGAACACTGAAGCTTTCTTT. Its protein is CASSHRAMNTEAFF.

This clone was recorded once. The chain uses TRBV7-9 and TRBJ1-2; 7 bases line up with TRBD1. After removal of 5 bases from V and 0 bases from J, the junction contained 3 bases not matched to a gene. CDR1 is SEHNR and CDR2 is FQNEAQ in the germline V gene (reference sequence). The CDR3 totals 14 residues. For the CDR3, the DNA is TGTGCCAGCAGCCTGCAGGGGGCTAACTATGGCTACACCTTC. It codes for CASSLQGANYGYTF.